This is a list of T cell receptor beta chains from one sample in a study of cytomegalovirus exposure and HLA in healthy donors. Sequencing was performed with immunoSEQ multiplex PCR; in TCRdb, only in-frame clones are kept and a portion is missing. Of fewer than 400,000 clones listed, 70% to 90% are singletons. Sequenced sample: PBMCs. The receptors here all came from a woman aged 18-35 years in good health and CMV-seronegative. Each CDR3 is given with its conserved first and last residue. Each record gives: J gene, V gene, CDR3 protein.

TRBJ2-3,TRBV2,CASRGLASTDTQYF
TRBJ2-1,TRBV7-3,CASSILSGNNNEQFF
TRBJ2-6,TRBV4-1,CASSLFIPGLEPSGANVLTF
TRBJ2-2,TRBV7-2,CASSFRRVDTGELFF
TRBJ2-7,TRBV7-9,CASSSAQGISYEQYF
TRBJ1-5,TRBV6-5,CASSYGTTQPQHF
TRBJ1-3,TRBV6-1,CASSEARGFGGNTIYF
TRBJ2-7,TRBV5-6,CASSRDYNSYEQYF
TRBJ1-2,TRBV30,CAWSSPGTGLGNGYTF
TRBJ2-7,TRBV29-1,CSGRDRGPKYEQYF
TRBJ2-7,TRBV28,CASSSPQGVFYEQYF